This T cell receptor beta chain is drawn from a study of blood T cell repertoires in COVID-19. Whole-study context: T cells, B-cell-depleted T cells, or PBMCs supplied cDNA or gDNA.

This clone was observed a single time. Original processing notes: Using reference gene primer amplification, nucleated cell counts were estimated. TCRdb's table, derived via immunoSEQ multiplex PCR, lists solely in-frame clones and lacks some. V and J calls and clone size are those listed in that table; D and trimming were worked out from the DNA. The sample records about 58,000 clones, roughly 77% being singletons. This CDR3 has 14 residues. V lost 4 bases to trimming and J lost 4 bases; unmatched junction nucleotides: 3. Per germline, CDR1 MNHEY and CDR2 SMNVEV (reference sequence). This TCR derives from a man aged 55 to 70 with COVID-19, enrolled during active disease. Source material: peripheral blood. The chain links TRBV27 to TRBJ2-7; 11 nucleotides agree with TRBD1. The CDR3: CASSWTGGIYEQYF. CDR3 DNA sequence: TGTGCCAGCAGTTGGACAGGGGGCATTTACGAGCAGTACTTC.